This T cell receptor (beta chain) is from a study of T cells expressing NK-cell markers. The wider study: Within the sequenced cohort of eight donors, seven exhibited HCMV seropositivity and one was seronegative.

TCRdb reprocessed the 5' RACE reads and stores each CDR3 protein as one record, lacking DNA. In all, the sample yields over 120,000 distinct CDR3 sequences. CDR3 length equals 16 residues. Germline V gene lookup returns CDR1 LGHNT and CDR2 FRNRAP. The chain couples TRBV12-5 to TRBJ2-3; TCRdb calls TRBD2, which cannot be checked without DNA. This TCR derives from a man between 18 and 29 years old in good health. Sequencing was done on a sample of blood T cells: a sorted CD56 or NKG2C T cell subset, CD4+ or CD8+ T cells, or bulk PBMC T cells (not recorded which). Here the CDR3 reads CASGFTAGGRADTQYF.